This T cell receptor (beta chain) emerged from a study of shared clonotypes between healthy human individuals. Profiled with immunoSEQ multiplex PCR; TCRdb holds only in-frame clones, not every one. The table shows approximately 740,000 clones, with over 90% occurring only once. Notes on the study in general: Though the depth was large, rarefaction showed that sorted-subset sequencing was incomplete.

CDR1 is SGHDN and CDR2 is FVKESK in the germline V gene. This CDR3 spans 13 amino acids. The V segment lost 6 bases and the J segment 5 bases; nucleotides outside the gene matches: 2. About this clone itself: Its antigen is undetermined.

Terminally differentiated effector memory CD45RA+ cells were left out of the naive CD8 fraction, which was CD45RO-negative and positively selected for CCR7. Sequencing was carried out using naive CD8+ T cells sorted from blood. This rearrangement joins TRBV14 to TRBJ2-3; 10 nucleotides line up with TRBD2. The TCR originated in a man aged 30-40 years in good health. CDR3 sequence: CASRRLAGDTQYF. The CDR3, as DNA: TGTGCCAGCAGACGACTAGCGGGAGATACGCAGTATTTT.